The 26 T cell receptor beta chains below come from one sample, sequenced in a study of cytomegalovirus exposure and HLA in healthy donors (dated by TCRdb to about 2017). Preparation of the library involved the immunoSEQ multiplex PCR assay. For the multiplex PCR, a mixture combining 60 forward primers for TCR Vbeta segments and 13 reverse primers for TCR Jbeta segments was used. Drawn from immuneACCESS, this table holds only the in-frame rearrangements with V and J called that TCRdb kept. Clones are partly lost; checked studies trace under half to an unresolved V gene and leave the rest unexplained. This sample lists around 150,000 clones; about three quarters were detected once. The ten largest clones add up to over 2% of the sample. The sequenced material came from PBMCs. These receptors were collected from a woman aged 35 to 49 in good health and CMV-seropositive.

This chain uses TRBV6-5 with TRBJ1-5; 8 bases fit TRBD1. This CDR3 has 14 amino acids. The J segment lost 3 bases and the V segment lost 6 bases, leaving 4 bases of the junction unmatched. Germline V gene sequence: CDR1 MNHEY, CDR2 SVGAGI. CDR3 in amino acids: CASRNRGNNQPQHF. The CDR3 DNA reads as TGTGCCAGCAGGAACAGGGGGAACAATCAGCCCCAGCATTTT.

The rearrangement links TRBV4-2 to TRBJ2-7; 8 bases match TRBD2. The CDR3 loop spans 16 amino acids. The junction had 6 bases not matched to a gene; V was cut back by 2 bases and J by 0 bases. CDR1 and CDR2 from the germline V gene are LGHNA and YNFKEQ. This chain's CDR3 is CASSQLTSGSSYEQYF. The CDR3 DNA sequence: TGTGCCAGCAGCCAACTTACTAGCGGAAGCTCCTACGAGCAGTACTTC.

The V call is TRBV5-1, the J call TRBJ2-2, with 10 bases lining up with TRBD2. The V segment lost 2 bases and the J segment 0 bases; nucleotides outside the gene matches: 4. CDR3 length: 17 residues. CDR1 and CDR2 from the germline V gene are SGHRS and YFSETQ. The CDR3 region is CASSFTSGTANTGELFF. DNA of the CDR3: TGCGCCAGCAGCTTTACTAGCGGGACGGCGAACACCGGGGAGCTGTTTTTT.

The chain joins TRBV11-2 to TRBJ1-4; D not certain. CDR3 length: 13 amino acids. Germline V lookup: CDR1 SGHAT, CDR2 FQNNGV. The V end lost 5 bases, the J end lost 10 bases, and 14 bases lay between the germline ends. Here the CDR3 reads CASSHSSEGKLFF. CDR3 in DNA: TGTGCCAGCAGCCACTCCTCCGAGGGAAAACTGTTTTTT.

The chain uses TRBV2 and TRBJ2-1, with D maybe TRBD2 (6 bases). The CDR3 runs to 15 residues. Germline V gene data show CDR1 as SNHLY and CDR2 as FYNNEI. The V and J ends lost 7 bases and 0 bases respectively, with 13 bases between them. CDR3 in DNA: TGTGCCAGCAACCCGGGAGCGAGCTCCTACAATGAGCAGTTCTTC. Translation gives CASNPGASSYNEQFF.

The J gene is TRBJ2-1, the V gene TRBV4-3; TRBD2 matches at 9 bases. J lost 6 bases, V lost 5 bases, and 8 bases had no gene match. The CDR3 consists of 15 residues. The V gene's germline CDR1 is LGHNA and CDR2 YSLEER. This chain's CDR3 is CASSVFSGGGNEQFF. CDR3 in DNA: TGCGCCAGCAGCGTTTTTAGCGGGGGCGGCAATGAGCAGTTCTTC.

This clone was seen a handful of times. The chain joins TRBV2 to TRBJ2-5; the match to TRBD1 covers 8 bases. The J call may be faulty, since TRBJ2-7 better matches the DNA end. Germline V lookup: CDR1 SNHLY, CDR2 FYNNEI. CDR3 length equals 16 residues. Here the CDR3 DNA reads TGTGCCAGCTCCCCGAATCGAGACAGGGGTCTCTACGAGCAGTACTTC. It is translated as CASSPNRDRGLYEQYF.

This chain uses TRBV4-1 with TRBJ1-5; TRBD1 might be the D (5 bases). This CDR3 has 15 amino acids. V lost 1 base to trimming and J lost 2 bases, with 9 bases between them. In germline, CDR1 is MGHRA, CDR2 YSYEKL. The DNA for the CDR3 is TGCGCCAGCAGCCAAGTAGGGGTGGGCAATCAGCCCCAGCATTTT. It encodes CASSQVGVGNQPQHF.

The chain is built from TRBV30 and TRBJ1-1, with no clear D. The V end lost 2 bases, the J end lost 7 bases, and 14 bases lay between the germline ends. The CDR3 covers 13 residues. CDR1 GTSNPN and CDR2 SVGIG come from the germline V gene (reference sequence). The CDR3 protein is CAWSKSREGEAFF. The CDR3 nucleotides are TGTGCCTGGAGTAAATCCCGGGAGGGTGAAGCTTTCTTT.

This chain links TRBV4-2 with TRBJ2-7; the match to TRBD2 covers 10 bases. From germline, CDR1 is LGHNA and CDR2 YNFKEQ. The CDR3 extends over 17 amino acids. J gave up 7 bases and V 3 bases, and 15 bases lay outside the gene matches. The CDR3 spells CASSQRGHQREGEEQYF. DNA for the CDR3: TGTGCCAGCAGCCAGCGGGGCCATCAGCGGGAGGGAGAAGAGCAGTACTTC.

The chain is built from TRBV7-6 and TRBJ2-7, with 9 bases that match TRBD2. From germline, CDR1 is SGHVS and CDR2 FNYEAQ. This CDR3 is 14 amino acids long. After removal of 3 bases from V and 5 bases from J, the junction contained 5 bases not matched to a gene. In nucleotides, the CDR3 is TGTGCCAGCAGCTTGGGGACTAGCTTCGACGAGCAGTACTTC. Amino acid sequence: CASSLGTSFDEQYF.

This clone was observed a few times. The chain joins TRBV6-1 to TRBJ1-1, with 8 positions matching TRBD1. This CDR3 comprises 13 residues. Germline CDR1 and CDR2: MNHNS and SASEGT. Trimming cost V 4 bases and J 8 bases; bases outside gene matches: 6. The CDR3, as DNA: TGTGCCAGCAGTGTCGGACAGGGTCTAGAAGCTTTCTTT. It encodes CASSVGQGLEAFF.

This clone occurred once. This rearrangement joins TRBV27 to TRBJ1-2; 7 nucleotides line up with TRBD1. The trim removed 1 base at V and 8 bases at J, leaving 4 bases unmatched. There are 13 residues in the CDR3. Germline CDR1 is MNHEY and CDR2 is SMNVEV (reference sequence). CDR3 protein: CASSLLTGIGYTF. The CDR3, as DNA: TGTGCCAGCAGTTTATTGACAGGGATAGGCTACACCTTC.

This clone was recorded a few times. This chain uses TRBV7-6 with TRBJ2-2; 7 bases are shared with TRBD1. This CDR3 comprises 16 residues. Germline CDR1 is SGHVS and CDR2 is FNYEAQ. Trimming cost V 5 bases and J 1 base; bases outside gene matches: 7. The CDR3 DNA reads TGTGCCAGCAGCCGGGGACAGCTTTTGAACACCGGGGAGCTGTTTTTT. It translates to CASSRGQLLNTGELFF.

The chain couples TRBV5-1 to TRBJ2-3; possible D gene TRBD1, 6 bases. The ends were cut back, 4 bases at V and 2 bases at J, with 11 bases in the middle. This CDR3 contains 14 residues. Per the germline V gene, CDR1 is SGHRS and CDR2 is YFSETQ. The CDR3 nucleotides read TGCGCCAGCAGCCTACAGGGTTTCACAGATACGCAGTATTTT. Translation gives CASSLQGFTDTQYF.

This chain joins TRBV21-1 and TRBJ2-1; TRBD2 is taken as the D call from the table, unchecked against the DNA. TRBV21-1 is a known pseudogene. The CDR3 has 13 residues. The CDR3 region is CASSKVAYSEGFF. DNA for the CDR3: TGTGCCAGCAGCAAAGTCGCCTATAGTGAGGGGTTCTTC.

The gene calls are TRBV18 and TRBJ1-2; D is ambiguous. The CDR3 covers 13 residues. V lost 3 bases and J lost 5, with 10 bases in between. Germline V CDR1 and CDR2: KGHSH, LQKENI. The CDR3 sequence is CASSPDVGYGYTF. Written as DNA, the CDR3 is TGTGCCAGCTCACCGGATGTCGGGTATGGCTACACCTTC.

The CDR3, as DNA: TGTGCCAGTAGTACCAGACAGGAGCCCAATCAGCCCCAGCATTTT. Protein sequence: CASSTRQEPNQPQHF. V is TRBV19 and J is TRBJ1-5, with a tentative D call TRBD1 (6 bases). The CDR3 has 15 residues. V lost 4 bases to trimming and J lost 3 bases, with 13 bases between them. Germline V lookup: CDR1 LNHDA, CDR2 SQIVND (reference sequence).

The chain combines TRBV4-3 with TRBJ1-1, with 8 bases lining up with TRBD1. The CDR3 runs 15 residues. The germline V gene encodes CDR1 LGHNA and CDR2 YSLEER. V gave up 5 bases and J gave up 3 bases; unmatched junction bases: 8. The CDR3 DNA reads TGCGCCAGCAGCACACAGGGGGGGGGTGACACTGAAGCTTTCTTT. It codes for CASSTQGGGDTEAFF.

This clone appeared a few times. The chain recombines TRBV5-6 with TRBJ1-2; D may be TRBD1 (5 bases). The CDR3 runs 15 residues. Germline CDR1 reads SGHDT; CDR2 reads YYEEEE. V was clipped by 2 bases and J by 1 base, with 12 bases between them. The CDR3 DNA follows: TGTGCCAGCAGCTTTTTATCAGGGAATAACTATGGCTACACCTTC. Translating it yields CASSFLSGNNYGYTF.

The rearrangement uses TRBV11-2 and TRBJ2-2, with D possibly TRBD2 on 7 matching bases. The V and J ends lost 3 bases and 4 bases respectively, with 9 bases between them. CDR3 length equals 14 residues. Germline CDR1 is SGHAT and CDR2 is FQNNGV. The CDR3 DNA is TGTGCCAGCAGCTTCGGGGGGCGCACCGGGGAGCTGTTTTTT. This encodes CASSFGGRTGELFF.

This clone was counted a single time. The chain links TRBV7-2 to TRBJ2-3, with a weak D call TRBD1 (5 bases). V was trimmed by 4 bases and J by 4 bases, leaving 12 bases between them. CDR1 and CDR2 from the germline V gene are SGHTA and FQGNSA. CDR3 length: 14 amino acids. The CDR3 nucleotides are TGTGCCAGCAGCTCCGGTAGGGGTGCAGATACGCAGTATTTT. This codes for CASSSGRGADTQYF.

The genes are TRBV7-9 and TRBJ1-5; D not resolved. The germline V and J ends were trimmed by 5 bases and 3 bases, with 14 bases remaining between them. The CDR3 extends over 15 amino acids. Germline V lookup: CDR1 SEHNR, CDR2 FQNEAQ (reference sequence). CDR3 coding DNA: TGTGCCAGCAGCCAAGCCTCTGGGCCCAATCAGCCCCAGCATTTT. Its translation is CASSQASGPNQPQHF.

This clone was detected only a few times. This chain links TRBV7-9 with TRBJ2-2, with TRBD2 matching over 10 bases. The V and J ends lost 3 bases and 4 bases, in that order; junction bases with no gene match: 11. Germline values: CDR1 SEHNR, CDR2 FQNEAQ (reference sequence). This CDR3 region has 18 residues. The CDR3 region has the DNA TGTGCCAGCAGCTTGCCTCCGAGACTAGCGGGCCTCACCGGGGAGCTGTTTTTT. Translation gives CASSLPPRLAGLTGELFF. Full variable domain (remainder filled in from reference TRBV7-9 and TRBJ2-2): DTGVSQNPRHKITKRGQNVTFRCDPISEHNRLYWYRQTLGQGPEFLTYFQNEAQLEKSRLLSDRFSAERPKGSFSTLEIQRTEQGDSAMYLCASSLPPRLAGLTGELFFGEGSRLTVL.

The CDR3, as DNA: TGCGCCAGCAAGGGAATAGGGACAGGGAACACAGATACGCAGTATTTT. Encoded protein: CASKGIGTGNTDTQYF. The V gene is TRBV5-1, the J gene TRBJ2-3; TRBD1 matches 9 bases. This CDR3 contains 16 residues. The V gene's germline CDR1 is SGHRS and CDR2 YFSETQ. J was trimmed by 2 bases and V by 6 bases; bases with no gene match: 10.

The V call is TRBV7-9, the J call TRBJ2-7; D might be TRBD1 (6 bases). V was trimmed by 2 bases and J by 4 bases, leaving 9 bases between them. This CDR3 has 13 residues. Germline V gene data show CDR1 as SEHNR and CDR2 as FQNEAQ (reference sequence). This CDR3 reads CASSLNRAYEQYF. The CDR3 nucleotides are TGTGCCAGCAGCTTAAACAGGGCTTACGAGCAGTACTTC.